This T cell receptor beta chain was sequenced during a study of blood T cell repertoires in COVID-19. Study-level background: The cDNA or gDNA used as material had been derived from T cells, B-cell-depleted T cells, or PBMCs.

In the original analysis: The assay estimated nucleated cells by amplifying reference gene primers. Profiled with immunoSEQ multiplex PCR; TCRdb holds only in-frame clones, not every one. The V and J calls and the clone size are those of that table, but D and trimming were determined from the DNA. Here the sample spans 300,000 to 450,000 clones, 75% to 90% being singletons. Per the germline V gene, CDR1 is KGHSH and CDR2 is LQKENI. V lost 3 bases to trimming and J lost 5 bases; unmatched junction nucleotides: 15. The CDR3 spans 18 residues. Clinical histories supplied by participants themselves formed the basis of cohort assignment. Donors in Cohort 3 counted as recovered after two negative PCRs, clearance, or symptom resolution.

Sequenced: PBMCs or T cells enriched from blood (not recorded which). The chain couples TRBV18 to TRBJ2-1; 8 nucleotides line up with TRBD2. The sequence came from a man between 18 and 29 years old who had recovered from COVID-19. CDR3 residues: CASSPDSPGLGSHNEQFF. The CDR3, as DNA: TGTGCCAGCTCACCGGACAGCCCGGGACTAGGCTCACACAATGAGCAGTTCTTC.